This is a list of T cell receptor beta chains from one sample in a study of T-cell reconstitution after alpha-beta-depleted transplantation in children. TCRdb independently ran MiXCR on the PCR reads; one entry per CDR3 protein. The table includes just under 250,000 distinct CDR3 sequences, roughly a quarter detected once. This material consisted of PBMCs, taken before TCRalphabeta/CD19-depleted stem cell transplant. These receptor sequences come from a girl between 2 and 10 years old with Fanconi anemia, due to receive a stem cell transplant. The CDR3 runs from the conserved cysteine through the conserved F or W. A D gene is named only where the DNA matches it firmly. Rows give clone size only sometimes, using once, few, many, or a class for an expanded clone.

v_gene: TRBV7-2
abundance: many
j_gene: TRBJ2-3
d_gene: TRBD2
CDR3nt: TGTGCCAGCAGCAAAAGCGGGGGGGGACTCACCGGTACGCAGTATTTT
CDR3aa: CASSKSGGGLTGTQYF

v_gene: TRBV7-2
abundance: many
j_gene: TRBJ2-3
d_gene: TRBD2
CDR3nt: TGTGCCAGCAGCATTGGGACTAGCGATAGCACAGATACGCAGTATTTT
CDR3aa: CASSIGTSDSTDTQYF

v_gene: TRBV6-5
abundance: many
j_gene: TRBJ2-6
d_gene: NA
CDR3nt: TGTGCCAGCAGTTACGCCCGGGACTCTGGGGCCAACGTCCTGACTTTC
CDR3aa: CASSYARDSGANVLTF

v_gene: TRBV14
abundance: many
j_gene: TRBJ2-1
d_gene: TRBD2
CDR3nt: TGTGCCAGCAGCCCTAGTGGTAGCGGGAGCTACAATGAGCAGTTCTTC
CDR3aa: CASSPSGSGSYNEQFF

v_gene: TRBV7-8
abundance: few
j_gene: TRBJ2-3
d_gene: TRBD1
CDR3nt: TGTGCCAGCAGCTCGGACAGGGGGACAGATACGCAGTATTTT
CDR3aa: CASSSDRGTDTQYF

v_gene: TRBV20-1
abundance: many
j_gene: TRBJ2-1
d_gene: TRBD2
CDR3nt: TGCAGTGCTAGAGATCTAAGAGCGGGAGTAGCTGAGCAGTTCTTC
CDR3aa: CSARDLRAGVAEQFF

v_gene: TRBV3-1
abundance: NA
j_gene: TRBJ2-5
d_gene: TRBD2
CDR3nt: TGTGCCAGCAGCGAACTAGCGGGAGGGTACCAAGAGACCCAGTACTTC
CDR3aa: CASSELAGGYQETQYF

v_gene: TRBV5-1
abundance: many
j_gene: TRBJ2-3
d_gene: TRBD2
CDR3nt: TGCGCCAGCAGCTGGGCCGGGACTAGCGGGAGCCTGGGGGGAGATACGCAGTATTTT
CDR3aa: CASSWAGTSGSLGGDTQYF

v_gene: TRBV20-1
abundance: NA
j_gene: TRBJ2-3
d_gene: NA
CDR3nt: TGCAGTGTTGGAGTGAGCACAGATACGCAGTATTTT
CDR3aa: CSVGVSTDTQYF

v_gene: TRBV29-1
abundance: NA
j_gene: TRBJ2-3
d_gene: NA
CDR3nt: TGCAGCGTTGACGAGCGGGTGGGCACAGATACGCAGTATTTT
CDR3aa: CSVDERVGTDTQYF

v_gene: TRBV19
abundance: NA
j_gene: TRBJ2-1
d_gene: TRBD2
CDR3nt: TGTGCCAGTAGCACCGGGACTAGCGGACAAAATGAGCAGTTCTTC
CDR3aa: CASSTGTSGQNEQFF

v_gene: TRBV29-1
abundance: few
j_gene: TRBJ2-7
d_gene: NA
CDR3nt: TGCAGCGTTGAATCGAGGTCCTACGAGCAGTACTTC
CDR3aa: CSVESRSYEQYF

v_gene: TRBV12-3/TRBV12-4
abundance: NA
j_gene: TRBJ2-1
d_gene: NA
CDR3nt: TGTGCCAGCAGTTTCGGGGTACCTGCCTACAATGAGCAGTTCTTC
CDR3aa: CASSFGVPAYNEQFF